These 4 T cell receptor beta chains were sequenced from one sample in a study of CD8 T cells in Susac syndrome. Random hexamers were used to reverse transcribe the RNA input (about 0.5 to 1 ug). TCRdb re-derived calls from the immunoSEQ multiplex PCR reads in MiXCR, one entry per CDR3 protein. The table includes roughly 150,000 distinct CDR3 sequences, roughly 95% detected once. Specimen: CD8+ T cells from PBMCs. The receptors come from a human donor with multiple sclerosis.

V and J are TRBV30 and TRBJ1-2, with 7 bases lining up with TRBD1. Per germline, CDR1 GTSNPN and CDR2 SVGIG (reference sequence). J gave up 3 bases and V 0 bases, and 4 bases lay outside the gene matches. The length of the CDR3 is 14 residues. The chain's CDR3 is CAWSVGGWDYGYTF. Written as DNA, the CDR3 is TGTGCCTGGAGTGTAGGGGGCTGGGACTATGGCTACACCTTC.

The chain joins TRBV7-9 to TRBJ2-1; 7 positions match TRBD1. In germline, CDR1 is SEHNR, CDR2 FQNEAQ (reference sequence). The CDR3 runs to 15 residues. V lost 1 base, J lost 5 bases, and 5 bases stayed unmatched. The CDR3 spells CASSLGPGQNNEQFF. CDR3 coding DNA: TGTGCCAGCAGCTTAGGCCCGGGACAGAACAATGAGCAGTTCTTC.

In this sample, this clonotype turned up once. The chain couples TRBV5-1 to TRBJ2-1; D tentatively fits TRBD1 or TRBD2 (5 bases each). Germline V gene data show CDR1 as SGHRS and CDR2 as YFSETQ. V was cut by 5 bases and J by 7 bases, with 16 bases left in between. The CDR3 spans 14 residues. CDR3 in DNA: TGCGCCAGCAGTGAAGGGGAGAGTAGGAATGAGCAGTTCTTC. It translates to CASSEGESRNEQFF.

This clonotype was observed a single time. The genes are TRBV20-1 and TRBJ2-3, with D tentatively TRBD2 (6 bases). The germline gives CDR1 DFQATT, CDR2 SNEGSKA (reference sequence). Trimming took off 3 bases at V and 4 bases at J, with 20 bases between the two ends. The CDR3 contains 16 residues. CDR3 region: CSASPLLATTADTQYF. DNA for the CDR3: TGCAGTGCTAGTCCCCTACTAGCAACGACGGCAGATACGCAGTATTTT.